The TCR beta chain under discussion was sequenced for a study of cytomegalovirus exposure and HLA in healthy donors. Findings of the study overall: TCR beta V segments were, for the most part, productive about 87% or about 30% of the time in an earlier analysis. Presence/absence analyses took donor sequencing depth as roughly uniform.

The germline gives CDR1 SQVTM, CDR2 ANQGSEA. The CDR3 is made up of 15 amino acids. Trimming took 3 bases from V and 0 from J; bases not matched to a gene: 7. The PCR employed 60 Vbeta primers together with 13 Jbeta primers. TCRdb's copy holds only in-frame clones and misses some; the assay was immunoSEQ multiplex PCR. The sample includes around 140,000 clones, around four fifths of them seen just once. The table lists this clone with a few counts. Its antigen is unidentified. This chain connects TRBV29-1 to TRBJ2-7; TRBD2 matches at 8 bases. Sequenced: PBMCs. The sequence derives from a woman aged 55-69 years in good health and CMV-seropositive. CDR3 sequence (DNA): TGCAGCGTTGAGGAAGCGGGAGTTAGCTCCTACGAGCAGTACTTC. It translates to CSVEEAGVSSYEQYF.